These 27 T cell receptor beta chains were all obtained from the same sample, sequenced in a study of T-cell memory formation after mild COVID-19 (dated by TCRdb to 2020 to 2022). Receptor libraries were prepared by 5' RACE. Sequencing was performed on an Illumina NovaSeq 6000. TCRdb reprocessed the public reads (quality trimming at Q25 with fastp, clone calling with MiXCR) and kept in-frame beta chains. Records with the same CDR3 protein are collapsed into one entry carrying the most frequent genes and DNA. This sample is represented by hundreds of thousands of distinct CDR3 sequences; over 15% of them were singletons. The ten largest clones capture around 9.2% of the sample. Sequenced material: PBMCs or a T cell subset sorted from them (not recorded which). The receptors derive from an adult woman who had mild COVID-19 (a few samples of this study predate the infection). The sample titles of this study are shuffled in the database, so cell type and time point are left out; the donor was told from shared clones.

This clonotype has only a few counts. This chain uses TRBV7-9 with TRBJ2-3, with 12 positions matching TRBD2. CDR3 length equals 16 residues. V was clipped by 6 bases and J by 2 bases; unmatched bases: 6. Germline CDR1 and CDR2: SEHNR and FQNEAQ (reference sequence). The CDR3 DNA reads as TGTGCCAGCAGAGAACTAGCGGGAGGTTTCACAGATACGCAGTATTTT. Its protein product is CASRELAGGFTDTQYF.

The chain uses TRBV11-2 and TRBJ2-2, with D possibly TRBD1 on 6 matching bases. CDR3 length: 15 residues. Trimming left V 5 bases short and J 5 bases short, with 15 bases between. CDR1 is SGHAT, CDR2 FQNNGV, per germline. The CDR3 DNA sequence: TGTGCCAGCAGCAAGGTGCAGGGGAGAACCGGGGAGCTGTTTTTT. It specifies CASSKVQGRTGELFF.

V gene TRBV3-1 combines with J gene TRBJ2-2; the match to TRBD2 covers 8 bases. V was clipped by 4 bases and J by 0 bases; unmatched bases: 7. The V gene's germline CDR1 is LGHDT and CDR2 YNNKEL (reference sequence). The CDR3 totals 17 residues. CDR3 DNA: TGTGCCAGCAGCCGGCCGGGCGGGAGGTCGAACACCGGGGAGCTGTTTTTT. Its translation is CASSRPGGRSNTGELFF.

The chain recombines TRBV20-1 with TRBJ2-1, with TRBD2 as a possible D gene (5 bases). The CDR3 covers 18 residues. The germline V gene has CDR1 DFQATT and CDR2 SNEGSKA (reference sequence). Trimming removed 0 bases from V and 2 bases from J, with 20 bases in between. CDR3 protein: CSARDKSWRASPYNEQFF. CDR3 DNA sequence: TGCAGTGCTAGAGATAAATCTTGGCGGGCAAGCCCCTACAATGAGCAGTTCTTC.

This clonotype occurred a few times. The chain couples TRBV5-1 to TRBJ2-2; possibly TRBD1 or TRBD2 for D (5 bases each). Trimming took 6 bases from V and 5 from J, leaving 17 bases between them. This CDR3 is 15 amino acids long. CDR1 and CDR2 from the germline V gene are SGHRS and YFSETQ. In DNA form, the CDR3 reads TGCGCCAGCACCCGAGGGGCTAATCAAACCGGGGAGCTGTTTTTT. This gives the protein CASTRGANQTGELFF.

The chain joins TRBV4-2 to TRBJ2-7, with 16 bases identical to TRBD2. The trim removed 0 bases at V and 5 bases at J, leaving 4 bases unmatched. In germline, CDR1 is LGHNA, CDR2 YNFKEQ. This CDR3 region has 17 residues. The chain's CDR3 is CASSQEGTSGRGNEQYF. The CDR3 region has the DNA TGTGCCAGCAGCCAAGAGGGGACTAGCGGGAGGGGGAACGAGCAGTACTTC.

The V call is TRBV5-5, the J call TRBJ1-1; D ambiguous. V lost 0 bases, J lost 0 bases, and 9 bases lay in between. The CDR3 consists of 15 residues. The germline gives CDR1 SGHKS, CDR2 YYEKEE (reference sequence). The CDR3 region is CASSLGRQVNTEAFF. The DNA for the CDR3 is TGTGCCAGCAGCTTGGGAAGGCAGGTGAACACTGAAGCTTTCTTT.

This clonotype came up a few times. The chain employs TRBV12-3 or TRBV12-4 and TRBJ2-5; 7 bases align to TRBD1. CDR3 length: 14 residues. The J segment lost 4 bases and the V segment lost 3 bases, leaving 5 bases of the junction unmatched. This chain's CDR3 is CASSLTGWRETQYF. CDR3 nucleotides: TGTGCCAGCAGTTTGACAGGGTGGAGAGAGACCCAGTACTTC.

The table lists this clonotype with many counts. The rearrangement joins TRBV9 to TRBJ1-4; D not certain. CDR3 length: 14 residues. The V end was cut by 0 bases, the J end by 1 base, with 4 bases between. Germline V gene sequence: CDR1 SGDLS, CDR2 YYNGEE. The CDR3 here is CASSVDETNEKLFF. The CDR3 bases are TGTGCCAGCAGCGTAGACGAAACTAATGAAAAACTGTTTTTT.

The chain carries TRBV18 and TRBJ1-1; D not certain. The germline V gene encodes CDR1 KGHSH and CDR2 LQKENI. This CDR3 region has 17 residues. V dropped 0 bases and J dropped 2 bases, with 16 bases sitting between them. CDR3 nucleotides: TGTGCCAGCTCACCACCGTTACGGACTTCAATCAACACTGAAGCTTTCTTT. Translation: CASSPPLRTSINTEAFF.

The rearrangement links TRBV9 to TRBJ1-1; TRBD1 agrees at 7 bases. CDR3 length: 16 amino acids. CDR1 and CDR2 from the germline V gene are SGDLS and YYNGEE. The V segment lost 1 base and the J segment 0 bases; nucleotides outside the gene matches: 6. The DNA of the CDR3 is TGTGCCAGCAGCGTATTTACAGGGGAGATGAACACTGAAGCTTTCTTT. This translates into CASSVFTGEMNTEAFF.

This clonotype was seen only a few times. This chain uses TRBV21-1 with TRBJ2-3; TRBD1 is taken as the D call from the table, unchecked against the DNA. TRBV21-1 is marked as a pseudogene. The CDR3 covers 16 residues. CDR3 loop: CASSKRDRVFTDTQYF. The CDR3 nucleotides are TGTGCCAGCAGCAAACGGGACAGGGTTTTCACAGATACGCAGTATTTT.

Turning to this clonotype: One junction end disagrees with the germline gene, perhaps due to a read error. This sequence joins TRBV29-1 and TRBJ2-7; TRBD1 aligns across 11 bases. This CDR3 has 13 residues. In germline, CDR1 is SQVTM, CDR2 ANQGSEA. DNA of the CDR3: TGCAGCGTCACGGGACAGGGGGGAGTAGAGCAGGACTTC. Translated, it gives CSVTGQGGVEQDF.

The sample holds a few counts of this clonotype. The rearrangement joins TRBV11-2 to TRBJ2-3; D is uncertain. V lost 1 base and J 6 bases, leaving 17 bases between the germline ends. The CDR3 length is 16 residues. From germline, CDR1 is SGHAT and CDR2 FQNNGV. The CDR3 bases are TGTGCCAGCAGCTTAGGTTTAGCACCACAGAGGGATACGCAGTATTTT. Protein product: CASSLGLAPQRDTQYF. Combining the CDR3 with reference TRBV11-2 and TRBJ2-3 gives the whole variable domain EAGVAQSPRYKIIEKRQSVAFWCNPISGHATLYWYQQILGQGPKLLIQFQNNGVVDDSQLPKDRFSAERLKGVDSTLKIQPAKLEDSAVYLCASSLGLAPQRDTQYFGPGTRLTVL.

This clonotype was counted many times. The chain employs TRBV6-1 and TRBJ1-2, with TRBD1 as a possible D gene (5 bases). The CDR3 is 15 residues long. Trimming took 5 bases from V and 3 from J, leaving 16 bases between them. The germline CDR1 and CDR2 sequences are MNHNS and SASEGT. The CDR3 region is CASSFARRGHYGYTF. The DNA of the CDR3 is TGTGCCAGCAGTTTCGCCCGCCGGGGACACTATGGCTACACCTTC.

This chain links TRBV24-1 with TRBJ2-3, with D unclear. V lost 10 bases, J lost 0 bases, and 13 bases lay in between. The CDR3 consists of 14 residues. CDR1 is KGHDR, CDR2 SFDVKD, per germline. The CDR3 region is CATSSVSSTDTQYF. CDR3 in DNA: TGTGCCACTTCATCGGTATCTAGCACAGATACGCAGTATTTT.

The rearrangement uses TRBV3-1 and TRBJ2-1, with a weak D call TRBD2 (6 bases). V was trimmed by 1 base and J by 9 bases, leaving 13 bases between them. The CDR3 contains 14 residues. Germline CDR1 is LGHDT and CDR2 is YNNKEL (reference sequence). CDR3 coding DNA: TGTGCCAGCAGCCAAGTGAATAGCGGTAGTGAGCAGTTCTTC. Translation: CASSQVNSGSEQFF.

The genes are TRBV12-3 or TRBV12-4 and TRBJ1-5; D perhaps matches TRBD1 (5 bases). The CDR3 is 13 residues long. V lost 1 base and J lost 8, with 9 bases in between. CDR3 sequence: CASSLDVGEPQHF. CDR3 DNA: TGTGCCAGCAGTTTAGATGTGGGGGAGCCCCAGCATTTT.

This clonotype has a handful of counts. V usage is TRBV7-9 and J usage is TRBJ2-7; no clear D. CDR1 SEHNR and CDR2 FQNEAQ come from the germline V gene (reference sequence). CDR3 length equals 13 residues. The V end was cut by 1 base, the J end by 3 bases, with 7 bases between. The CDR3 DNA follows: TGTGCCAGCAGCTTAGGGCCAGTCTACGAGCAGTACTTC. Its translation is CASSLGPVYEQYF.

CDR3 sequence: CASRSGGFPYEQYF. CDR3 coding DNA: TGTGCCAGCAGGAGCGGGGGATTCCCCTACGAGCAGTACTTC. This chain joins TRBV3-1 and TRBJ2-7; 8 bases align to TRBD2. CDR3 length equals 14 residues. Unmatched junction bases numbered 6, after V lost 6 bases and J lost 2 bases. In germline, CDR1 is LGHDT, CDR2 YNNKEL (reference sequence).

The V and J genes are TRBV4-2 and TRBJ1-1; 8 nucleotides match TRBD1. CDR1 and CDR2 (germline): LGHNA, YNFKEQ. Losses at the gene ends were 4 bases for V and 1 base for J; bases not matched to a gene: 5. The CDR3 is made up of 15 amino acids. CDR3: CASSRTGTENTEAFF. The CDR3 coding sequence is TGTGCCAGCAGCCGGACAGGGACTGAGAACACTGAAGCTTTCTTT.

This rearrangement joins TRBV7-9 to TRBJ1-4; the D gene is possibly TRBD1 (5 bases). This CDR3 comprises 14 residues. CDR1 is SEHNR and CDR2 is FQNEAQ in the germline V gene (reference sequence). The V and J ends lost 2 bases and 5 bases respectively, with 9 bases between them. CDR3 nucleotides: TGTGCCAGCAGCTTATACCGGGGGAATGAAAAACTGTTTTTT. Residues: CASSLYRGNEKLFF.

This clonotype was observed a handful of times. This rearrangement joins TRBV5-1 to TRBJ2-5, with D maybe TRBD1 (5 bases). Trimming took 4 bases from V and 1 from J, leaving 14 bases between them. Per germline, CDR1 SGHRS and CDR2 YFSETQ. The CDR3 spans 15 residues. CDR3: CASSRVGQIQETQYF. In nucleotides, the CDR3 is TGCGCCAGCAGCCGGGTGGGGCAGATCCAAGAGACCCAGTACTTC.

This clonotype appeared a few times. The genes are TRBV10-3 and TRBJ2-7; 9 nucleotides match TRBD1. Germline loops: CDR1 ENHRY, CDR2 SYGVKD. The junction had 3 bases not matched to a gene; V was cut back by 8 bases and J by 1 base. The CDR3 sequence is 13 residues long. CDR3 bases: TGTGCCATCTCGGGGACAGGGTCCTACGAGCAGTACTTC. This translates into CAISGTGSYEQYF.

This clonotype was seen at least ten times. V usage is TRBV5-1 and J usage is TRBJ2-1, with 10 bases aligning to TRBD2. In germline, CDR1 is SGHRS, CDR2 YFSETQ. CDR3 size: 15 residues. V gave up 2 bases and J gave up 7 bases; unmatched junction bases: 6. The CDR3 coding sequence is TGCGCCAGCAGCTTCAGCGGGAGGGCCGGGAATGAGCAGTTCTTC. It translates to CASSFSGRAGNEQFF.

This clonotype turned up a few times. This rearrangement joins TRBV6-6 to TRBJ2-6; a possible D gene is TRBD2 (5 bases). Germline CDR1 MNHNY, CDR2 SVGAGI (reference sequence). Trimming took 5 bases from V and 0 from J, leaving 8 bases between them. The CDR3 length is 15 residues. The CDR3 reads CASSKADSGANVLTF. The CDR3 DNA follows: TGTGCCAGCAGTAAAGCGGACTCTGGGGCCAACGTCCTGACTTTC.

The chain combines TRBV7-9 with TRBJ2-7, with 7 positions matching TRBD2. Germline assignment: CDR1 SEHNR and CDR2 FQNEAQ (reference sequence). The CDR3 contains 13 residues. V lost 7 bases to trimming and J lost 2 bases; unmatched junction nucleotides: 5. The chain's CDR3 is CASNPSGTYEQYF. The CDR3 region has the DNA TGTGCCAGCAACCCTAGCGGAACCTACGAGCAGTACTTC.